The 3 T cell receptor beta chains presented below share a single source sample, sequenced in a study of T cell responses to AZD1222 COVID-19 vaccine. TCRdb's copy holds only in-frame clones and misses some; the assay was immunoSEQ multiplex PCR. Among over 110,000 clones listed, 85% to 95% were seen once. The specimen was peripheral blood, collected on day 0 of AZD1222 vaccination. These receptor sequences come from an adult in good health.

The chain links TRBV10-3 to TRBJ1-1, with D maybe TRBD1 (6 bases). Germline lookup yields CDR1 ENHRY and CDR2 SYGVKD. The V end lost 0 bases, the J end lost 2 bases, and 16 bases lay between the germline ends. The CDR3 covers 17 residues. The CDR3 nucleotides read TGTGCCATCAGTGAGTCAAGGGGGAGCCCCGGTAACACTGAAGCTTTCTTT. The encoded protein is CAISESRGSPGNTEAFF.

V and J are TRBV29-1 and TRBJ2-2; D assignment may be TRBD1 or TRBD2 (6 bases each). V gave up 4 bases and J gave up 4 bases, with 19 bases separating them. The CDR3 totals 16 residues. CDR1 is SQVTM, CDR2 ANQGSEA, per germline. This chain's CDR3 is CSVVGSGGVGTGELFF. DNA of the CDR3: TGCAGCGTTGTAGGTTCCGGGGGCGTGGGCACCGGGGAGCTGTTTTTT.

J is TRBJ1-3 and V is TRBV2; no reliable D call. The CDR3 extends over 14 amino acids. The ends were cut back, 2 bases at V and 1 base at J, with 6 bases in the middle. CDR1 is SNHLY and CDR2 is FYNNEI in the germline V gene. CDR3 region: CASSEPESGNTIYF. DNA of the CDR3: TGTGCCAGCAGTGAACCCGAATCTGGAAACACCATATATTTT.